Sequencing of this T cell receptor beta chain was carried out in a study of CD8+ T cells in alopecia areata. Background on the study: For treated patients, severity scores reflected the percentage of scalp area affected.

Comments on this clone: Its antigen is not known.

Indicated treatment: oral pan-JAK inhibitor, 5-10 mg twice daily. Those with alopecia areata gave lesional scalp punch biopsies and peripheral blood. CDR3 length equals 15 residues. With 1 base removed from V and 5 bases from J, the gap between germline ends came to 12 bases. Germline loops: CDR1 MGHDK, CDR2 SYGVNS. Study outcomes and limitations: In blood and scalp, many expanded lesional clones persisted during tofacitinib. In patients, TCRs were shared less clearly than in mice, and HLA may possibly be involved.

cDNA prepared by RNA extraction and subsequent reverse transcription served as the template for sequencing. Libraries were prepared by immunoSEQ multiplex PCR; TCRdb keeps only in-frame clonotypes and omits some of them. The sample contains about 200,000 clones, roughly 64% of which appear only once. This sample comprised CD4+ T cells sorted from blood, obtained at week 24, from a patient treated with tofacitinib. This receptor was taken from a human donor with alopecia areata. The genes are TRBV25-1 and TRBJ1-5, with D uncertain. CDR3 loop: CASSELGESHQPQHF. The CDR3 nucleotides are TGTGCCAGCAGTGAATTGGGAGAGTCTCATCAGCCCCAGCATTTT.